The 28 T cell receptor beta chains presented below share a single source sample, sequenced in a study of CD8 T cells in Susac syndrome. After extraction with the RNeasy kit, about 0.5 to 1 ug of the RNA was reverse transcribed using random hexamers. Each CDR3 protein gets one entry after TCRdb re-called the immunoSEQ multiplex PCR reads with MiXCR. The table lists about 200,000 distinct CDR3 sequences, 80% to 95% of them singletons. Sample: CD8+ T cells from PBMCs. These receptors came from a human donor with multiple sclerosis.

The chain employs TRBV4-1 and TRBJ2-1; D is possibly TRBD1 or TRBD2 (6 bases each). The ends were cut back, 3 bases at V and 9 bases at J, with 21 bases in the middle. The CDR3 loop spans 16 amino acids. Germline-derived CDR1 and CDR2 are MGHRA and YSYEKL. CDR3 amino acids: CASSHPPGGPSPEQFF. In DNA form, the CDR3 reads TGCGCCAGCAGCCACCCTCCTGGGGGGCCTAGTCCTGAGCAGTTCTTC.

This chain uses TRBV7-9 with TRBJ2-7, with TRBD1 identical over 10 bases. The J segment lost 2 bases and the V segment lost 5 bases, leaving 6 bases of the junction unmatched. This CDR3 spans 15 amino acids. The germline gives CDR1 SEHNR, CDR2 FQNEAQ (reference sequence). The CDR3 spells CASSGRDRGPYEQYF. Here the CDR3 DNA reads TGTGCCAGCAGCGGCCGGGACAGGGGACCCTACGAGCAGTACTTC.

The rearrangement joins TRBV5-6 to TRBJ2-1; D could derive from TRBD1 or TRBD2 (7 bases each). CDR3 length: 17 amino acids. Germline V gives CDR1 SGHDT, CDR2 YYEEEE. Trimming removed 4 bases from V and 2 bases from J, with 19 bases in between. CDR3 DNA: TGTGCCAGCAGCCAAGGGGGCGGGAGCCCGCCCTACAATGAGCAGTTCTTC. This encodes CASSQGGGSPPYNEQFF.

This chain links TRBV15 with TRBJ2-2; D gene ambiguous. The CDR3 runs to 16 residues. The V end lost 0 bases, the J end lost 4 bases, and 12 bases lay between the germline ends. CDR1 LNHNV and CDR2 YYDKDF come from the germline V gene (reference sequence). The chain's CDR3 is CATSREWVFGTGELFF. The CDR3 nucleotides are TGTGCCACCAGCAGAGAGTGGGTTTTCGGCACCGGGGAGCTGTTTTTT.

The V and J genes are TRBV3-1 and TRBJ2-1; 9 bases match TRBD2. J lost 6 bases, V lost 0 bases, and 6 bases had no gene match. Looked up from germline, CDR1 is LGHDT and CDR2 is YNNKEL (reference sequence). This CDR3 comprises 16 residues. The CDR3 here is CASSQEMAGGLNEQFF. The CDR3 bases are TGTGCCAGCAGCCAAGAGATGGCGGGAGGGCTCAATGAGCAGTTCTTC.

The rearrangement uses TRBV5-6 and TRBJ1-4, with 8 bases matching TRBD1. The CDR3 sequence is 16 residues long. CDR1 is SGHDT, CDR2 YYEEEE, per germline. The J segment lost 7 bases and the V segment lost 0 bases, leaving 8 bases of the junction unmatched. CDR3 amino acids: CASSLGTGMESEKLFF. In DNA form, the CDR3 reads TGTGCCAGCAGCTTGGGGACAGGGATGGAGAGTGAAAAACTGTTTTTT.

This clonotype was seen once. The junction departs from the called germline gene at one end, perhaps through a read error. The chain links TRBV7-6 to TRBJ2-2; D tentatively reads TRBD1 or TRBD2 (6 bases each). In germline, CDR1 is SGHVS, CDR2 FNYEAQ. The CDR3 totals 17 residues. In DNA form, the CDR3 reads TGTGCCGGCAGCTTAAGGCCCGGGGGCGCGTACACCGGGGAGCTGTTTTTT. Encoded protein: CAGSLRPGGAYTGELFF.

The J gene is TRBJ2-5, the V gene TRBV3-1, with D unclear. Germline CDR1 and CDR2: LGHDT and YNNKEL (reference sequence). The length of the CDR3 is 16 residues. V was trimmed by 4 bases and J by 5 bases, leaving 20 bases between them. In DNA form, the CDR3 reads TGTGCCAGCAGCCGGTCCACAGCCGAAGGATTGGAGACCCAGTACTTC. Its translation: CASSRSTAEGLETQYF.

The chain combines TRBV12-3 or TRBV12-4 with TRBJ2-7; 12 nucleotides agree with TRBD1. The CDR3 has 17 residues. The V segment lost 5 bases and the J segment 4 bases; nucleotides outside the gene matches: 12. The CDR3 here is CASSPPPGQGAGYEQYF. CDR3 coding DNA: TGTGCCAGCAGTCCCCCGCCGGGACAGGGGGCTGGGTACGAGCAGTACTTC.

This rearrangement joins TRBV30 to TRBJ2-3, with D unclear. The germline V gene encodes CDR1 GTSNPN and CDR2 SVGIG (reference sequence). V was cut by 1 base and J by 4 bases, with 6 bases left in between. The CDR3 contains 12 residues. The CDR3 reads CAWSGGPDTQYF. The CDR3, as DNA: TGTGCCTGGAGTGGAGGCCCAGATACGCAGTATTTT.

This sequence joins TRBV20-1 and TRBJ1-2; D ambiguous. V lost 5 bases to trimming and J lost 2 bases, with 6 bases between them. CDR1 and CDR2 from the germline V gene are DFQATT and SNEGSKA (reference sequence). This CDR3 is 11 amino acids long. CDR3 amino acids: CSAEPNYGYTF. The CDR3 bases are TGCAGTGCTGAGCCAAACTATGGCTACACCTTC.

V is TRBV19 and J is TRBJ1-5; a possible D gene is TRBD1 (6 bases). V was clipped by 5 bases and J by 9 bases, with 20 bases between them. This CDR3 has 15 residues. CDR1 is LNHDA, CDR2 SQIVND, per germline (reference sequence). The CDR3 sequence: CASSRAGAGVAPQHF. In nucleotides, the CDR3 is TGTGCCAGTAGTCGCGCGGGGGCAGGGGTAGCGCCCCAGCATTTT.

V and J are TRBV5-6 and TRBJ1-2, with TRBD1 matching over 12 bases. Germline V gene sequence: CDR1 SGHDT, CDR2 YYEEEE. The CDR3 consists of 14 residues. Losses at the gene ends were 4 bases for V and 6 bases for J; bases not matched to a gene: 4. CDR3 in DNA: TGTGCCAGCAGCCTGGGACAGGGGGCGCATGGCTACACCTTC. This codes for CASSLGQGAHGYTF. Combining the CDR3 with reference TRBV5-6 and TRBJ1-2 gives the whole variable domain DAGVTQSPTHLIKTRGQQVTLRCSPKSGHDTVSWYQQALGQGPQFIFQYYEEEERQRGNFPDRFSGHQFPNYSSELNVNALLLGDSALYLCASSLGQGAHGYTFGSGTRLTVV.

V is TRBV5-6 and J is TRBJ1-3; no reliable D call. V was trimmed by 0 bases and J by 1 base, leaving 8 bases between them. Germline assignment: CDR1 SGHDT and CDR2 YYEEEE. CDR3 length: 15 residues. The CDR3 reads CASSLGQISGNTIYF. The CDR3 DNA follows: TGTGCCAGCAGCTTGGGCCAGATATCTGGAAACACCATATATTTT.

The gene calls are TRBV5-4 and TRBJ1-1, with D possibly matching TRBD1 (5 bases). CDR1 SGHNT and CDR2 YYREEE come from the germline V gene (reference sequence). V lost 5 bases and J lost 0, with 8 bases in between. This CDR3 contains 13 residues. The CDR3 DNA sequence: TGTGCCAGCAGGGGACTTATGAACACTGAAGCTTTCTTT. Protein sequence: CASRGLMNTEAFF.

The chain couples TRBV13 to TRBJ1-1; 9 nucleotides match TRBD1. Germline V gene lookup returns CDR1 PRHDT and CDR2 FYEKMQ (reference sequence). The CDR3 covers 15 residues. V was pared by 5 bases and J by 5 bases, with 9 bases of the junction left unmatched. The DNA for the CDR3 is TGTGCCAGCAGCCGCGGGACAGGGCTGAGTACTGAAGCTTTCTTT. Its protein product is CASSRGTGLSTEAFF.

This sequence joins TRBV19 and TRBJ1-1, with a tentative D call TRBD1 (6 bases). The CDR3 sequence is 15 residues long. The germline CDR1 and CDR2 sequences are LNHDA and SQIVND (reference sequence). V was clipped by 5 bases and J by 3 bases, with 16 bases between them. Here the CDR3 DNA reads TGTGCCAGTAGTCCGGGGGGCAACATGGACACTGAAGCTTTCTTT. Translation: CASSPGGNMDTEAFF.

CDR3 residues: CSVEGLAGSSYNEQFF. CDR3 DNA: TGCAGCGTTGAAGGCCTAGCGGGAAGCTCCTACAATGAGCAGTTCTTC. V is TRBV29-1 and J is TRBJ2-1; 9 bases are shared with TRBD2. The CDR3 covers 16 residues. Trimming took 1 base from V and 0 from J; bases not matched to a gene: 4. Germline V CDR1 and CDR2: SQVTM, ANQGSEA.

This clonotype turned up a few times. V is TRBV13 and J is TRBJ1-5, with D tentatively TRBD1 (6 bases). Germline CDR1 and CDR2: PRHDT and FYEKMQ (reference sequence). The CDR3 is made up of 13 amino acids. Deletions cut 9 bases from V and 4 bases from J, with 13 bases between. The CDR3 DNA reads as TGTGCCAGTAGTTTGAGGGGGAATCAGCCCCAGCATTTT. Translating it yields CASSLRGNQPQHF.

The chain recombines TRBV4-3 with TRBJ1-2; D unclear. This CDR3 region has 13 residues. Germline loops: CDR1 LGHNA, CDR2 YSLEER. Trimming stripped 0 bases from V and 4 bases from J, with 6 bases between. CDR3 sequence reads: CASSQDLPYGYTF. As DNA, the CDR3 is TGCGCCAGCAGCCAAGATTTACCCTATGGCTACACCTTC.

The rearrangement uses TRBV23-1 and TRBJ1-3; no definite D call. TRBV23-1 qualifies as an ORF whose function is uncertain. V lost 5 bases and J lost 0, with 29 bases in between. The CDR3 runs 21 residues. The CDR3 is CASSEALNCQAPRNSGNTIYF. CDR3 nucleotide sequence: TGCGCCAGCAGTGAAGCCCTAAATTGTCAGGCCCCTAGAAACTCTGGAAACACCATATATTTT.

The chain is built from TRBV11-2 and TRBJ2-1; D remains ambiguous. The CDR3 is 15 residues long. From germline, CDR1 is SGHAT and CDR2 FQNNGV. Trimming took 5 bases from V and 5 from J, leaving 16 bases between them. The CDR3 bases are TGTGCCAGCAGCCAGACCCCCGCCCCGGACAATGAGCAGTTCTTC. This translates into CASSQTPAPDNEQFF.

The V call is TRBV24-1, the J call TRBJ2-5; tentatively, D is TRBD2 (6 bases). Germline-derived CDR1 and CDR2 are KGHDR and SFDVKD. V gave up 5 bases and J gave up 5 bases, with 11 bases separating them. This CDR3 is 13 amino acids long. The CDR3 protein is CATSGLEGETQYF. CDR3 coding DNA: TGTGCCACCAGTGGACTGGAGGGGGAGACCCAGTACTTC.

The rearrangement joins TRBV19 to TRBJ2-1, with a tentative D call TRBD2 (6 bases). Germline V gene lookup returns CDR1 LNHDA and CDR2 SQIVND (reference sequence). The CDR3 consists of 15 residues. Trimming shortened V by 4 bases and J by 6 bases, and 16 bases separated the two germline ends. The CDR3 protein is CASSKGSSDGNEQFF. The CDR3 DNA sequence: TGTGCCAGTAGTAAGGGTTCTAGCGACGGCAATGAGCAGTTCTTC.

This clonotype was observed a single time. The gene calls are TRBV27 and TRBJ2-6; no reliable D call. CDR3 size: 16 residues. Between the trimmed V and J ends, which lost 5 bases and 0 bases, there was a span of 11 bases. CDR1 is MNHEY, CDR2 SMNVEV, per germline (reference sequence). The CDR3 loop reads CASSPYSGSGANVLTF. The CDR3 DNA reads TGTGCCAGCAGTCCCTACAGTGGCTCTGGGGCCAACGTCCTGACTTTC.

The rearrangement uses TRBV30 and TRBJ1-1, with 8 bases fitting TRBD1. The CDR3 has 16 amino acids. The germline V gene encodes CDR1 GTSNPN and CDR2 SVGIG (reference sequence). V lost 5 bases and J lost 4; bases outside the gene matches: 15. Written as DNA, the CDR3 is TGTGCCTGGCCCGAGCCTACGACAGGGGATGGCACTGAAGCTTTCTTT. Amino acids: CAWPEPTTGDGTEAFF.

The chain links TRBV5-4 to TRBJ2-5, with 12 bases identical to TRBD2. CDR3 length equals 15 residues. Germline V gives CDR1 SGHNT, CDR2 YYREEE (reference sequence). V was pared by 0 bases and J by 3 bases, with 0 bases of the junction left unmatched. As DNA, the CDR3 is TGTGCCAGCAGCTTGGCTAGCGGGGGGGAAGAGACCCAGTACTTC. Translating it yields CASSLASGGEETQYF.

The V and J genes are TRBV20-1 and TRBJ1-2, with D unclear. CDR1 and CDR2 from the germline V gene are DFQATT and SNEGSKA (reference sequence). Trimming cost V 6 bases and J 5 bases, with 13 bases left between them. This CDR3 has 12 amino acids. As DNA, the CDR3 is TGCAGTGCGAGGGAGAGGCCTTATGGCTACACCTTC. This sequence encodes CSARERPYGYTF.